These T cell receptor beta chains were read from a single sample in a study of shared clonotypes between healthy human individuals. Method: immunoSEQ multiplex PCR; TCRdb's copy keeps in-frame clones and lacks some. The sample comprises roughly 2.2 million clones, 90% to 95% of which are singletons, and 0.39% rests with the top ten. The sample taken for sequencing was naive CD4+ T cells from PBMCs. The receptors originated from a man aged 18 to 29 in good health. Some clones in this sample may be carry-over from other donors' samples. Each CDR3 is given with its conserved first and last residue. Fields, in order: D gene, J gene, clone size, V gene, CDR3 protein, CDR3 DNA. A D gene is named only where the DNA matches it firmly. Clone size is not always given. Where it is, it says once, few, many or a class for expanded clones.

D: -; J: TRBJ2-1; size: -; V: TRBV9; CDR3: CASSVAGASLTYNEQFF; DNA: TGTGCCAGCAGCGTAGCCGGCGCTAGTCTCACTTACAATGAGCAGTTCTTC
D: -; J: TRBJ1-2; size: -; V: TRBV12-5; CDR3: CASGLWGNYGYTF; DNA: TGTGCTAGTGGTTTATGGGGAAACTATGGCTACACCTTC
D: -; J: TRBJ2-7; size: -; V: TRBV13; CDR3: CASSVTGWGSYEQYF; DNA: TGTGCCAGCAGCGTAACAGGGTGGGGATCCTACGAGCAGTACTTC
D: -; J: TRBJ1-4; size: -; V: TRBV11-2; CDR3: CASSLSWEKLFF; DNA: TGTGCCAGCAGCTTAAGTTGGGAGAAACTGTTTTTT
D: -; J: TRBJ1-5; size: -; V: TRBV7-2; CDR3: CASSGEGRVSNQPQHF; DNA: TGTGCCAGCAGCGGGGAGGGCAGGGTTAGCAATCAGCCCCAGCATTTT
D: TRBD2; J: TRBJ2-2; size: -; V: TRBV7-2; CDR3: CASSHPTGGANTGELFF; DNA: TGTGCCAGCAGCCATCCCACGGGGGGAGCGAACACCGGGGAGCTGTTTTTT
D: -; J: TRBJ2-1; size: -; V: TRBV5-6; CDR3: CASSLYTIRGNEQFF; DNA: TGTGCCAGCAGCCTGTATACAATCCGCGGCAATGAGCAGTTCTTC
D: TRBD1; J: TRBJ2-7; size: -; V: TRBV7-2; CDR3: CASSPRTGVEQYF; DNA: TGTGCCAGCAGCCCAAGGACAGGGGTGGAGCAGTACTTC
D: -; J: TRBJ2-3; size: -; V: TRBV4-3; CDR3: CASSQDGGFTDTQYF; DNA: TGCGCCAGCAGCCAAGATGGCGGTTTCACAGATACGCAGTATTTT
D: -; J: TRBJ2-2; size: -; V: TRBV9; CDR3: CASSVEGTANGELFF; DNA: TGTGCCAGCAGCGTAGAGGGGACTGCGAACGGGGAGCTGTTTTTT
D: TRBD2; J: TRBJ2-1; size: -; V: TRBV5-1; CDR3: CASSGGTSGTLSYNEQFF; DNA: TGCGCCAGCAGCGGAGGAACTAGCGGGACCCTATCCTACAATGAGCAGTTCTTC
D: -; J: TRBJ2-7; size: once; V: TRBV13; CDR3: CASSPRGPGLLGEQYF; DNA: TGTGCCAGCAGCCCCCGGGGACCGGGCCTCTTAGGGGAGCAGTACTTC
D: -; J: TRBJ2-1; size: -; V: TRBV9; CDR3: CASSVSGGDRLNEQFF; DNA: TGTGCCAGCAGCGTTTCAGGGGGGGACAGGCTTAATGAGCAGTTCTTC
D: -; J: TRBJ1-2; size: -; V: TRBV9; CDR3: CASSVGEQNYGYTF; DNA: TGTGCCAGCAGCGTAGGGGAGCAAAACTATGGCTACACCTTC
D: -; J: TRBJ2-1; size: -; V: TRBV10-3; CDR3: CAISGETVGLNEQFF; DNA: TGTGCCATCAGTGGCGAGACAGTGGGCCTGAATGAGCAGTTCTTC
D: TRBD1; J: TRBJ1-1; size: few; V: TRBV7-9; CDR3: CASSLQGVSTEAFF; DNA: TGTGCCAGCAGCTTACAGGGGGTGAGCACTGAAGCTTTCTTT
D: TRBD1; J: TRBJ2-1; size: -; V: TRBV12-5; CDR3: CASGLVPKRTGQGEQFF; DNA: TGTGCTAGTGGTTTGGTCCCTAAGAGGACAGGCCAGGGTGAGCAGTTCTTC
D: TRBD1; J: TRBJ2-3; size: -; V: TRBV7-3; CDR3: CASSAYTGVTDTQYF; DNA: TGTGCCAGCAGCGCTTACACAGGGGTAACAGATACGCAGTATTTT
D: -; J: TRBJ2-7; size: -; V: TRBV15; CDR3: CATSREKGLTYEQYF; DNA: TGTGCCACCAGCAGAGAAAAGGGTTTAACCTACGAGCAGTACTTC
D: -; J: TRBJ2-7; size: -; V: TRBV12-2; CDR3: CASRLVRSGRGPYEQYF; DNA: TGTGCAAGTCGCTTAGTTCGGTCCGGGAGAGGTCCCTACGAGCAGTACTTC
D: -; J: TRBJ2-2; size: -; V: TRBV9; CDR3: CASSVGLGELFF; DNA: TGTGCCAGCAGCGTAGGCTTGGGGGAGCTGTTTTTT
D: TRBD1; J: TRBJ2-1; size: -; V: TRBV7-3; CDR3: CASSRTGTGFNNEQFF; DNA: TGTGCCAGCAGCCGAACCGGGACAGGGTTTAACAATGAGCAGTTCTTC
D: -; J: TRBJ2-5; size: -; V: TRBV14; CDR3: CASSQSIQGTQYF; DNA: TGTGCCAGCAGCCAGTCCATTCAGGGGACCCAGTACTTC
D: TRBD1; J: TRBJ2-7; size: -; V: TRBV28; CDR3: CASRRTGTGGYEQYF; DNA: TGTGCCAGCAGGCGGACCGGGACAGGGGGGTACGAGCAGTACTTC
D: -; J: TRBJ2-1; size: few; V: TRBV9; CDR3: CASSGYNEQFF; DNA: TGTGCCAGCAGCGGTTATAATGAGCAGTTCTTC
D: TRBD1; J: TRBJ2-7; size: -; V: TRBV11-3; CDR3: CASSLGQGTARGEQYF; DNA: TGTGCCAGCAGCTTAGGCCAAGGGACAGCCCGGGGAGAGCAGTACTTC
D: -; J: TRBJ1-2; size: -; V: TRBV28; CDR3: CASSLLSNYGYTF; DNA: TGTGCCAGCAGTTTACTCTCTAACTATGGCTACACCTTC
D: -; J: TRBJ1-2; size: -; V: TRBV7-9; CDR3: CASSLRTENYGYTF; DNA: TGTGCCAGCAGCCTCAGAACCGAAAACTATGGCTACACCTTC
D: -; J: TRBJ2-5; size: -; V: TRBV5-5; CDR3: CASSGEGREDRETQYF; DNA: TGTGCCAGCAGCGGGGAAGGGCGGGAGGACAGGGAGACCCAGTACTTC
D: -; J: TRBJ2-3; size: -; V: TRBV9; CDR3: CASSTRDGSTDTQYF; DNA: TGTGCCAGCAGCACCCGGGACGGTAGCACAGATACGCAGTATTTT
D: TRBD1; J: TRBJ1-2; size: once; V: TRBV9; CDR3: CASSVGTGRIGYTF; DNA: TGTGCCAGCAGCGTAGGGACAGGTCGTATAGGCTACACCTTC
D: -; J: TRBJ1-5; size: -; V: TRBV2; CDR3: CASSELEGGQPQHF; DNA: TGTGCCAGCAGTGAGCTGGAGGGGGGTCAGCCCCAGCATTTT
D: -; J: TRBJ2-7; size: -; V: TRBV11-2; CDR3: CASRNSAYEQYF; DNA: TGTGCCAGCCGGAACAGCGCCTACGAGCAGTACTTC
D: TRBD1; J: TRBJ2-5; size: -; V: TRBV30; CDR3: CAWSSTPGTGGWETQYF; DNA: TGTGCCTGGAGTTCAACACCCGGGACAGGGGGCTGGGAGACCCAGTACTTC
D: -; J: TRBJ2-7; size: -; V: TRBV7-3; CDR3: CASSRGGARSSYEQYF; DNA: TGTGCCAGCAGCCGAGGGGGAGCTAGGAGCTCCTACGAGCAGTACTTC
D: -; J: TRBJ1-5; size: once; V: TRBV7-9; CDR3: CASSLLSGQPQHF; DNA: TGTGCCAGCAGCTTACTTTCAGGACAGCCCCAGCATTTT
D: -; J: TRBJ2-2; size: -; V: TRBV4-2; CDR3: CASSHRGKVWSGELFF; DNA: TGTGCCAGCAGCCACCGCGGAAAGGTCTGGTCCGGGGAGCTGTTTTTT
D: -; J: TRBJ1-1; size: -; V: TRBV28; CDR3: CAAHLRGEAFF; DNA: TGTGCCGCCCACCTGAGAGGTGAAGCTTTCTTT
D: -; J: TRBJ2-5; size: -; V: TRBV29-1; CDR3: CSVEKRETQYF; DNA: TGCAGCGTTGAAAAGCGAGAGACCCAGTACTTC
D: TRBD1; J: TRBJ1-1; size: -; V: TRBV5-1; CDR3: CASSLARGDGEAFF; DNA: TGCGCCAGCAGCTTGGCCAGGGGGGATGGTGAAGCTTTCTTT
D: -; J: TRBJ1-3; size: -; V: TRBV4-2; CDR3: CASSQAPGMAGNTIYF; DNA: TGTGCCAGCAGCCAAGCTCCGGGGATGGCTGGAAACACCATATATTTT
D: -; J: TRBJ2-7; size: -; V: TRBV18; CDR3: CASVRTSGKEQYF; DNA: TGTGCCAGCGTTCGTACTAGTGGGAAGGAGCAGTACTTC
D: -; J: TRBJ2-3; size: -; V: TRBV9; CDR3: CASSVRLSRSTDTQYF; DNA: TGTGCCAGCAGCGTAAGACTATCTCGAAGCACAGATACGCAGTATTTT
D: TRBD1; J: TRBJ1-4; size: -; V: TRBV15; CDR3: CATSRDGTVNEKLFF; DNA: TGTGCCACCAGCAGAGATGGGACAGTGAATGAAAAACTGTTTTTT
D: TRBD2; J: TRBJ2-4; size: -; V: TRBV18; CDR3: CASSPPGTGGAKNIQYF; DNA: TGTGCCAGCTCACCACCGGGCACGGGAGGTGCCAAAAACATTCAGTACTTC
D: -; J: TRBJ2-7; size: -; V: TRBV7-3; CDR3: CASSLGRGIRRLEAYEQYF; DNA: TGTGCCAGCAGCTTAGGAAGAGGGATACGAAGGTTAGAGGCCTACGAGCAGTACTTC
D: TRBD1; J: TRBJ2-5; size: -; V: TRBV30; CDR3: CAWSVRRGLETQYF; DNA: TGTGCCTGGAGTGTTCGCAGGGGGCTAGAGACCCAGTACTTC
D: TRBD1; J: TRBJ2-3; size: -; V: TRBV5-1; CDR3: CASSRGQAGADTQYF; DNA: TGCGCCAGCAGCCGAGGACAGGCTGGGGCAGATACGCAGTATTTT
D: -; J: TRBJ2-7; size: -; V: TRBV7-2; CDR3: CASSLSGTNDEQYF; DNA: TGTGCCAGCAGCTTATCCGGGACAAACGACGAGCAGTACTTC
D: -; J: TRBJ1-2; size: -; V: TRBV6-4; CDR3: CASNPTGANYGYTF; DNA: TGTGCCAGCAATCCTACCGGGGCTAACTATGGCTACACCTTC
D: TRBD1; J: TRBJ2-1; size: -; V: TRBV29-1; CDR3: CSVEEVTGRGHHNEQFF; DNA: TGCAGCGTTGAAGAGGTTACTGGCAGGGGGCATCACAATGAGCAGTTCTTC
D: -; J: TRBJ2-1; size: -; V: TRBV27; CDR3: CASRAGWSSSYNEQFF; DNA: TGTGCCAGCAGAGCGGGTTGGTCCAGCTCCTACAATGAGCAGTTCTTC